This T cell receptor beta chain was recorded in a study of OX40 agonist ivuxolimab in advanced cancers. Study summary: The drug used for patients, ivuxolimab, was an agonistic anti-OX40 (CD134) antibody.

About this clone: The antigen remains unidentified.

Study-level findings and limits: Expanded peripheral T-cell antigen specificity went undetermined.

Data came from immunoSEQ multiplex PCR; TCRdb stores just in-frame clones and leaves some out. The sample carries tens of thousands of clones, around 78% recorded once. Germline V gene data show CDR1 as SGHTA and CDR2 as FQGNSA. The germline V and J ends were trimmed by 5 bases and 2 bases, with 12 bases remaining between them. The CDR3 length is 14 residues. The sequence derives from an adult with an advanced solid tumor such as melanoma, head and neck, liver or kidney cancer. The source material was CD4+ or CD8+ T cells sorted from blood, sampled in a trial of the OX40 agonist ivuxolimab. This chain joins TRBV7-2 and TRBJ1-1, with D tentatively TRBD1 (6 bases). CDR3 in amino acids: CASSPQGYNTEAFF. The CDR3 nucleotides are TGTGCCAGCAGCCCCCAGGGGTACAACACTGAAGCTTTCTTT. The full variable domain, with the rest looked up from reference TRBV7-2 and TRBJ1-1, is GAGVSQSPSNKVTEKGKDVELRCDPISGHTALYWYRQSLGQGLEFLIYFQGNSAPDKSGLPSDRFSAERTGGSVSTLTIQRTQQEDSAVYLCASSPQGYNTEAFFGQGTRLTVV.